This passage covers 24 T cell receptor beta chains from one sample sequenced in a study of OX40 agonist ivuxolimab in advanced cancers. Generated by immunoSEQ multiplex PCR, the TCRdb table keeps only in-frame clones and is missing some. The sample carries 40,000 to 45,000 clones, more than 75% recorded once. The source was CD4+ or CD8+ T cells sorted from blood, collected in a trial of the OX40 agonist ivuxolimab. The receptors come from an adult with an advanced solid tumor such as melanoma, head and neck, liver or kidney cancer.

The CDR3 DNA sequence: TGTGCCAGCAGTACGGGATTCCAAGGCGTTGGGAAGACCCAGTACTTC. Translating gives CASSTGFQGVGKTQYF. The genes are TRBV7-3 and TRBJ2-5; the D gene is possibly TRBD2 (5 bases). CDR1 and CDR2 from the germline V gene are SGHTA and FQGTGA. The CDR3 runs to 16 residues. Trimming removed 6 bases from V and 6 bases from J, with 23 bases in between.

The gene calls are TRBV19 and TRBJ2-7; TRBD2 aligns across 12 bases. The J segment lost 4 bases and the V segment lost 7 bases, leaving 8 bases of the junction unmatched. Looked up from germline, CDR1 is LNHDA and CDR2 is SQIVND (reference sequence). The CDR3 is 15 residues long. DNA for the CDR3: TGTGCCAGTACGACTAGCGGGAGATACGGGTACGAGCAGTACTTC. Translating gives CASTTSGRYGYEQYF.

V usage is TRBV19 and J usage is TRBJ1-5; D possibly corresponds to TRBD1 (5 bases). In germline, CDR1 is LNHDA, CDR2 SQIVND (reference sequence). The ends were cut back, 3 bases at V and 7 bases at J, with 10 bases in the middle. The CDR3 extends over 13 amino acids. CDR3 in DNA: TGTGCCAGTAGTATGTCAGGGCGCCAGCCCCAGCATTTT. Residues: CASSMSGRQPQHF.

This sequence joins TRBV6-5 and TRBJ2-7; 9 nucleotides agree with TRBD2. Trimming cost V 2 bases and J 7 bases; bases outside gene matches: 12. The V gene's germline CDR1 is MNHEY and CDR2 SVGAGI. The CDR3 has 16 amino acids. The CDR3, as DNA: TGTGCCAGCAGTTACGCGGGGGCGCCTAGCGGGATTGAGCAGTACTTC. Translated, it gives CASSYAGAPSGIEQYF.

V usage is TRBV4-2 and J usage is TRBJ2-3; D ambiguous. From germline, CDR1 is LGHNA and CDR2 YNFKEQ. This CDR3 comprises 17 residues. V lost 5 bases and J 2 bases, leaving 20 bases between the germline ends. CDR3 region: CASSLPGGPPATDTQYF. The CDR3 DNA is TGTGCCAGCAGCTTGCCGGGCGGCCCTCCTGCCACAGATACGCAGTATTTT.

The gene calls are TRBV6-1 and TRBJ2-1; tentative D call: TRBD1 (5 bases). The CDR3 runs to 16 residues. V lost 2 bases and J 0 bases, leaving 11 bases between the germline ends. CDR1 MNHNS and CDR2 SASEGT come from the germline V gene. The CDR3 loop is CASSELLGRSYNEQFF. CDR3 nucleotides: TGTGCCAGCAGTGAACTTTTGGGGCGCTCCTACAATGAGCAGTTCTTC.

The V gene is TRBV27, the J gene TRBJ1-2; unclear D gene. The length of the CDR3 is 12 residues. Germline CDR1 reads MNHEY; CDR2 reads SMNVEV (reference sequence). V dropped 5 bases and J dropped 6 bases, with 10 bases sitting between them. The DNA of the CDR3 is TGTGCCAGCAGTCGGAATCTACATGGCTACACCTTC. Protein sequence: CASSRNLHGYTF.

J is TRBJ2-7 and V is TRBV5-5; unclear D gene. V lost 5 bases to trimming and J lost 2 bases, with 5 bases between them. The CDR3 has 11 residues. Per germline, CDR1 SGHKS and CDR2 YYEKEE (reference sequence). The CDR3 is CASRQTYEQYF. The CDR3 coding sequence is TGTGCCAGCAGACAGACCTACGAGCAGTACTTC.

The chain combines TRBV6-1 with TRBJ2-7; a possible D gene is TRBD1 (6 bases). Germline CDR1 reads MNHNS; CDR2 reads SASEGT. The length of the CDR3 is 13 residues. The V end was cut by 7 bases, the J end by 0 bases, with 10 bases between. CDR3 nucleotides: TGTGCCAGCACCTTGACAGGCTCCTACGAGCAGTACTTC. Protein: CASTLTGSYEQYF.

The J gene is TRBJ2-5, the V gene TRBV29-1; D is undetermined. The CDR3 covers 16 residues. Looked up from germline, CDR1 is SQVTM and CDR2 is ANQGSEA. Trimming took off 4 bases at V and 7 bases at J, with 25 bases between the two ends. The CDR3 protein is CSVGPAGSTDFRTQYF. The DNA of the CDR3 is TGCAGCGTTGGCCCTGCAGGCAGTACCGATTTTAGGACCCAGTACTTC.

This chain joins TRBV11-2 and TRBJ2-1; tentatively, D is TRBD2 (5 bases). V was shortened by 1 base and J by 7 bases, with 8 bases between the two germline ends. Germline values: CDR1 SGHAT, CDR2 FQNNGV. This CDR3 contains 13 residues. The DNA for the CDR3 is TGTGCCAGCAGCTTAGCGGGCGGGAATGAGCAGTTCTTC. Its protein product is CASSLAGGNEQFF.

The rearrangement links TRBV9 to TRBJ2-1; D gene ambiguous. This CDR3 has 13 residues. Germline V gene data show CDR1 as SGDLS and CDR2 as YYNGEE. The V end was cut by 4 bases, the J end by 2 bases, with 7 bases between. CDR3 sequence reads: CASSPDPYNEQFF. Here the CDR3 DNA reads TGTGCCAGCAGCCCCGACCCCTACAATGAGCAGTTCTTC.

The gene calls are TRBV5-1 and TRBJ2-5, with D hard to call. The J call may be incorrect, as the DNA end agrees better with TRBJ2-7. The V gene's germline CDR1 is SGHRS and CDR2 YFSETQ. The CDR3 sequence is 13 residues long. The CDR3 nucleotides are TGCGCCAGCAGCTTGCCCAACTCCTACGAGCAGTACTTC. Its translation is CASSLPNSYEQYF.

In nucleotides, the CDR3 is TGTGCCAGCAGTAGGACTAGCGGTATAGCGCAGTACTTC. This codes for CASSRTSGIAQYF. J is TRBJ2-7 and V is TRBV6-5; 10 bases are shared with TRBD2. CDR3 size: 13 residues. Germline CDR1 reads MNHEY; CDR2 reads SVGAGI. Germline trimming cut 5 bases from V and 9 bases from J; bases unmatched to any gene: 7.

The gene calls are TRBV18 and TRBJ2-7, with TRBD1 as a possible D gene (6 bases). The germline CDR1 and CDR2 sequences are KGHSH and LQKENI. The CDR3 contains 16 residues. Trimming took off 3 bases at V and 2 bases at J, with 17 bases between the two ends. The CDR3 coding sequence is TGTGCCAGCTCACCGAGTCGACAGGTGATGACCTACGAGCAGTACTTC. It codes for CASSPSRQVMTYEQYF.

This chain links TRBV28 with TRBJ2-5, with TRBD1 matching 7 bases. The V gene's germline CDR1 is MDHEN and CDR2 SYDVKM. V lost 6 bases and J lost 5; bases outside the gene matches: 15. The CDR3 loop spans 16 amino acids. The CDR3 region is CASSPNLTGRRETQYF. CDR3 nucleotides: TGTGCCAGCAGCCCAAATCTGACAGGGCGTCGGGAGACCCAGTACTTC.

The V gene is TRBV19, the J gene TRBJ2-1; weak D call: TRBD2 (5 bases). The germline gives CDR1 LNHDA, CDR2 SQIVND (reference sequence). The CDR3 totals 15 residues. Between the trimmed V and J ends, which lost 1 base and 5 bases, there was a span of 12 bases. The DNA of the CDR3 is TGTGCCAGTAGTATAGTGGCCCTCGGGAACAATGAGCAGTTCTTC. Translating gives CASSIVALGNNEQFF.

The chain links TRBV11-2 to TRBJ1-2; D unresolved. The germline V gene has CDR1 SGHAT and CDR2 FQNNGV. V lost 1 base and J lost 1, with 4 bases in between. The CDR3 totals 13 residues. CDR3 DNA: TGTGCCAGCAGCTTAGCCCGTAACTATGGCTACACCTTC. Protein sequence: CASSLARNYGYTF.

The J gene is TRBJ2-1, the V gene TRBV19; a weak D match, TRBD2 (5 bases). V was pared by 10 bases and J by 8 bases, with 18 bases between. This CDR3 has 13 amino acids. Germline values: CDR1 LNHDA, CDR2 SQIVND (reference sequence). CDR3 region: CATSGGRADEQFF. The CDR3, as DNA: TGTGCCACCAGTGGCGGGCGTGCCGATGAGCAGTTCTTC.

The rearrangement uses TRBV4-1 and TRBJ2-7, with 12 bases fitting TRBD1. The trim removed 3 bases at V and 7 bases at J, leaving 10 bases unmatched. In germline, CDR1 is MGHRA, CDR2 YSYEKL. CDR3 length: 16 residues. CDR3 DNA sequence: TGCGCCAGCAGCCAGACTCCGGGACAGGGGGCGTGGGAGCAGTACTTC. Its protein is CASSQTPGQGAWEQYF.

This clone was observed a handful of times. The chain is built from TRBV4-1 and TRBJ1-5; D is ambiguous. This CDR3 has 13 residues. V was pared by 2 bases and J by 6 bases, with 8 bases between. The germline CDR1 and CDR2 sequences are MGHRA and YSYEKL. The CDR3 is CASSQREGQPQHF. For the CDR3, the DNA is TGCGCCAGCAGCCAAAGGGAGGGTCAGCCCCAGCATTTT.

The chain employs TRBV6-1 and TRBJ1-5; no firm D call. Deletions cut 3 bases from V and 6 bases from J, with 3 bases between. There are 11 residues in the CDR3. Germline lookup yields CDR1 MNHNS and CDR2 SASEGT. Here the CDR3 reads CASSEGQPQHF. CDR3 coding DNA: TGTGCCAGCAGTGAGGGTCAGCCCCAGCATTTT.

V usage is TRBV7-2 and J usage is TRBJ2-4; no firm D call. V was pared by 5 bases and J by 8 bases, with 10 bases between. The CDR3 extends over 12 amino acids. Germline loops: CDR1 SGHTA, CDR2 FQGNSA. The CDR3 sequence is CASSTGRDIQYF. The CDR3 coding sequence is TGTGCCAGCAGCACCGGTCGGGACATTCAGTACTTC.

The rearrangement joins TRBV5-8 to TRBJ1-1, with D unclear. Germline values: CDR1 SGHTS, CDR2 YDEGEE. CDR3 size: 13 residues. V lost 1 base to trimming and J lost 2 bases, with 6 bases between them. CDR3 amino acids: CASSLRVNTEAFF. CDR3 DNA sequence: TGTGCCAGCAGCTTGAGGGTAAACACTGAAGCTTTCTTT.